The source of this T cell receptor beta chain is a study of prognosis after radiotherapy for stage I lung cancer. Genomic DNA was subjected to two-round multiplex PCR for amplification of TCR beta CDR3. Primers targeting each individual TRBV and TRBJ gene were applied in first-round PCR. From the multiplex PCR reads, TCRdb called clonotypes with MiXCR, one entry per CDR3 protein. This table holds about 31,000 distinct CDR3 sequences, approximately 39% found once. This clonotype was seen at least ten times. CDR3 size: 14 residues. The junction had 5 bases not matched to a gene; V was cut back by 6 bases and J by 6 bases. CDR1 is ENHRY and CDR2 is SYGVKD in the germline V gene.

This clonotype was obtained from a donor at least 50 years old with non-small cell lung cancer. The J gene is TRBJ1-5, the V gene TRBV10-3, with 10 bases identical to TRBD1. The input for sequencing was PBMCs, taken before or after stereotactic body radiation therapy (not recorded which). The CDR3 loop reads CAIRGTGDGQPQHF. CDR3 sequence (DNA): TGTGCCATCAGGGGGACAGGGGATGGTCAGCCCCAGCATTTT.